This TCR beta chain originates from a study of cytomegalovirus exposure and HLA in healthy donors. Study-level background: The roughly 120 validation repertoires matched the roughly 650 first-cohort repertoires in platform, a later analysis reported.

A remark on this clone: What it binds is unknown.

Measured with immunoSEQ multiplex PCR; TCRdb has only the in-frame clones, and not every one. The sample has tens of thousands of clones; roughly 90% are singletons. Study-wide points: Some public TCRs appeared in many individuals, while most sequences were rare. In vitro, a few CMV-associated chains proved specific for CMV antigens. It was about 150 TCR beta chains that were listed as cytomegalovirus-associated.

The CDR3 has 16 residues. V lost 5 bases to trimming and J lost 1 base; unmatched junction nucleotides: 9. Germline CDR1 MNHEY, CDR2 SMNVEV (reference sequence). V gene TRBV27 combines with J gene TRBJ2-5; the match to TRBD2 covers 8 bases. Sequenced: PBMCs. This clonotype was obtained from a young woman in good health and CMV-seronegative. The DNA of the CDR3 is TGTGCCAGCAGTCCCCATCGTGCGGGGGGCCAAGAGACCCAGTACTTC. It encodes CASSPHRAGGQETQYF.